Described below is a single T cell receptor (beta chain) sequence and its context. Its antigen is unknown. This may be a read error, as it is one base from a much larger clone. Instrument used: Illumina HiSeq 2000. TCR beta chain libraries were generated through multiplex PCR amplification. The amplified TCR beta chain products were analyzed by high-throughput sequencing. In-frame beta chains were kept once TCRdb had trimmed the public reads at Q25 with fastp and called clones with MiXCR. Identical CDR3 proteins give one entry, which carries the most common genes and DNA. Across this sample there are about 140,000 distinct CDR3 sequences, with around a third seen only once. The leading ten clones occupy about 2.5% of the sample. This sample was included in a study of breast tumors, draining lymph nodes, adjacent tissues (dated by TCRdb to between 2015 and 2016). Notes on the research overall: TCR beta repertoires were compared across tumor, adjacent nontumor tissue and axillary lymph nodes obtained from breast cancer patients. The study aimed to assess the relationships and possible T-cell exchange between tumor, surrounding tissue and draining lymph node repertoires in human breast cancer. Findings and caveats that apply to the study as a whole: In luminal-like breast cancer, tumor and nontumor tissue repertoires resembled each other significantly more than in basal-like breast cancer. A scenario in which most tumor T cells derive from the lymph node and then expand within tumor tissue was judged to be consistent with the data. The conclusion that tumor T cells originate in lymph nodes was presented as consistent with a hypothesis rather than as directly demonstrated. Tumor T-cell repertoires showed less diversity than lymph node repertoires and more diversity than nontumor tissue repertoires, and tumor T-cell repertoires showed preferential V and J gene usage.

Inclusive of the bounding cysteine and phenylalanine, the CDR3 is 13 residues long. Solely the CDR3 DNA is kept, with 39 bases framed from the first base. The germline V gene specifies MDHEN as CDR1 and SYDVKM as CDR2. V lost 5 bases and J lost 4 bases; the stretch between them is 9 bases long. Lymph node samples were obtained from the axillary draining lymph nodes of breast cancer patients. This clonotype was sampled from a female donor with breast cancer. Some clones in this sample may be carry-over from other donors' samples. The specimen was axillary lymph node tissue. The chain was built from TRBV28 and TRBJ1-3, with the D gene not confidently named. The CDR3 in this case is CASSAAAGNTIYF. The sequenced DNA: TGTGCCAGCAGTGCCGCGGCGGGAAACACCATATATTTT.